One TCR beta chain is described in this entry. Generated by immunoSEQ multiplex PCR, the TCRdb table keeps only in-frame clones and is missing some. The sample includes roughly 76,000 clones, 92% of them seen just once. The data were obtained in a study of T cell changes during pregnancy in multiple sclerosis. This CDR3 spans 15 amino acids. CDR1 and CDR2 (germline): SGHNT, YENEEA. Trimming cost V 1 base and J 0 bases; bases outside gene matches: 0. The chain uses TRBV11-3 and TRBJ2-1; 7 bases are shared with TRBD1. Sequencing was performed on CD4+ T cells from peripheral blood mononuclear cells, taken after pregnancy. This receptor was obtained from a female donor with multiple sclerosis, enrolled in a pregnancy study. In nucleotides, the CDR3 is TGTGCCAGCAGCTTAGGGGACAGCTCCTACAATGAGCAGTTCTTC. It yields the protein CASSLGDSSYNEQFF.